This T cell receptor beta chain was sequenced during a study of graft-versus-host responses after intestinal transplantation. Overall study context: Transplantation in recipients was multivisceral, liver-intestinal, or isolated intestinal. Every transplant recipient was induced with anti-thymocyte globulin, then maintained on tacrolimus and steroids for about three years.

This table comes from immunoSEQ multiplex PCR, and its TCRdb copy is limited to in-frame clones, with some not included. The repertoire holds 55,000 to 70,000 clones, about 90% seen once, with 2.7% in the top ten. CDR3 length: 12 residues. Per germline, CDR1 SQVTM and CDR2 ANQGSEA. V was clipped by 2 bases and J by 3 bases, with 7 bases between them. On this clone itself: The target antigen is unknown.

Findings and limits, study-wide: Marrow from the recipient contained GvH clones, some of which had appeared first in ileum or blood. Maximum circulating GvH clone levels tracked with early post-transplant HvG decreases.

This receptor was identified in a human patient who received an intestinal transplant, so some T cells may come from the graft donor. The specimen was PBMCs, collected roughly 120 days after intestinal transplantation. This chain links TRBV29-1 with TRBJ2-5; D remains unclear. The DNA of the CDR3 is TGCAGCGTTGAAAATGCTGAAGAGACCCAGTACTTC. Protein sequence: CSVENAEETQYF.